One sample yielded the 22 T cell receptor beta chains listed below, sequenced in a study of CD4+ T cells in melanoma. TCRdb keeps only in-frame clones here, not all; method: immunoSEQ multiplex PCR. The sample carries approximately 110,000 clones, around 93% recorded once. The specimen was peripheral blood. The receptors come from a human donor with melanoma.

The V and J genes are TRBV11-3 and TRBJ2-2; possible D gene TRBD1, 6 bases. The CDR3 is 16 amino acids. Trimming removed 2 bases from V and 4 bases from J, with 14 bases in between. Germline lookup yields CDR1 SGHNT and CDR2 YENEEA. The CDR3 reads CASSLIRTEGTGELFF. The CDR3 DNA is TGTGCCAGCAGCTTAATCAGGACAGAGGGCACCGGGGAGCTGTTTTTT.

V and J are TRBV4-1 and TRBJ2-3, with TRBD1 matching 12 bases. The germline CDR1 and CDR2 sequences are MGHRA and YSYEKL. The CDR3 is made up of 17 amino acids. V was clipped by 1 base and J by 2 bases; unmatched bases: 4. The CDR3 is CASSQAGTGGVTDTQYF. The DNA for the CDR3 is TGCGCCAGCAGCCAAGCCGGGACAGGGGGCGTCACAGATACGCAGTATTTT.

The chain couples TRBV7-9 to TRBJ1-2; D is uncertain. Trimming removed 1 base from V and 8 bases from J, with 8 bases in between. The CDR3 runs 12 residues. Germline assignment: CDR1 SEHNR and CDR2 FQNEAQ (reference sequence). The DNA for the CDR3 is TGTGCCAGCAGCTTAGGCCTGGGAGGCTACACCTTC. The encoded protein is CASSLGLGGYTF.

J is TRBJ2-7 and V is TRBV11-2; 7 positions agree with TRBD1. From germline, CDR1 is SGHAT and CDR2 FQNNGV. The CDR3 length is 15 residues. V shed 3 bases and J 2 bases; nucleotides not matched to a gene: 7. The chain's CDR3 is CASSFYRDSTYEQYF. The CDR3 DNA is TGTGCCAGCAGCTTTTACCGGGACAGCACCTACGAGCAGTACTTC. Based on the CDR3 plus reference TRBV11-2 and TRBJ2-7, the full variable domain is EAGVAQSPRYKIIEKRQSVAFWCNPISGHATLYWYQQILGQGPKLLIQFQNNGVVDDSQLPKDRFSAERLKGVDSTLKIQPAKLEDSAVYLCASSFYRDSTYEQYFGPGTRLTVT.

The CDR3 sequence is CASSSWTSGVTDTQYF. In nucleotides, the CDR3 is TGTGCCAGCAGTAGCTGGACTAGCGGGGTAACAGATACGCAGTATTTT. V is TRBV28 and J is TRBJ2-3, with 12 positions matching TRBD2. V was clipped by 5 bases and J by 3 bases; unmatched bases: 6. The CDR3 loop spans 16 amino acids. The germline CDR1 and CDR2 sequences are MDHEN and SYDVKM.

The V and J genes are TRBV12-5 and TRBJ2-3; D might be TRBD1 (6 bases). CDR1 LGHNT and CDR2 FRNRAP come from the germline V gene. V was trimmed by 6 bases and J by 2 bases, leaving 18 bases between them. The CDR3 length is 16 residues. The CDR3 nucleotides are TGTGCTAGTGGCTCCAGCATCGACAGGAACACAGATACGCAGTATTTT. Residues: CASGSSIDRNTDTQYF.

The V call is TRBV4-3, the J call TRBJ2-7; TRBD2 aligns across 7 bases. The junction had 3 bases not matched to a gene; V was cut back by 2 bases and J by 2 bases. Per the germline V gene, CDR1 is LGHNA and CDR2 is YSLEER. This CDR3 has 14 residues. The CDR3 DNA reads TGCGCCAGCAGCCAACAAGCGGGACCCTACGAGCAGTACTTC. It codes for CASSQQAGPYEQYF.

This clone was recorded once. V and J are TRBV2 and TRBJ1-1; D not resolved. The V end lost 5 bases, the J end lost 3 bases, and 16 bases lay between the germline ends. The CDR3 is 15 amino acids. Germline loops: CDR1 SNHLY, CDR2 FYNNEI. This chain's CDR3 is CASSPRVGPYTEAFF. CDR3 DNA sequence: TGTGCCAGCAGTCCCCGTGTAGGCCCATACACTGAAGCTTTCTTT.

This chain uses TRBV19 with TRBJ2-2; D could derive from TRBD1 or TRBD2 (7 bases each). The CDR3 extends over 14 amino acids. Trimming cost V 6 bases and J 7 bases, with 15 bases left between them. Germline V gene data show CDR1 as LNHDA and CDR2 as SQIVND (reference sequence). The CDR3 DNA is TGTGCCAGTAGGGGAGGGGGCACGGGCGGGGAGCTGTTTTTT. Protein sequence: CASRGGGTGGELFF.

The V call is TRBV6-5, the J call TRBJ2-1; 7 positions match TRBD1. Unmatched junction bases numbered 7, after V lost 6 bases and J lost 2 bases. Per the germline V gene, CDR1 is MNHEY and CDR2 is SVGAGI. The CDR3 is 15 residues long. This CDR3 is CASSLTGSAYNEQFF. The CDR3 region has the DNA TGTGCCAGCAGCCTGACAGGGAGCGCCTACAATGAGCAGTTCTTC.

This chain uses TRBV12-5 with TRBJ2-1, with 13 nucleotides matching TRBD2. Germline-derived CDR1 and CDR2 are LGHNT and FRNRAP. The CDR3 loop spans 15 amino acids. V lost 5 bases and J lost 5; bases outside the gene matches: 3. In DNA form, the CDR3 reads TGTGCTAGTGGTCCGGGACTAGCGGGAAACAATGAGCAGTTCTTC. This sequence encodes CASGPGLAGNNEQFF.

The CDR3 DNA follows: TGTGCCATCAGCGAAAGCGGGCGCTCCTACGAGCAGTACTTC. This translates into CAISESGRSYEQYF. The chain employs TRBV10-3 and TRBJ2-7; D possibly corresponds to TRBD2 (6 bases). Germline-derived CDR1 and CDR2 are ENHRY and SYGVKD. The CDR3 contains 14 residues. V was shortened by 6 bases and J by 0 bases, with 12 bases between the two germline ends.

J is TRBJ2-7 and V is TRBV18, with D unresolved. Between the trimmed V and J ends, which lost 0 bases and 4 bases, there was a span of 7 bases. Germline loops: CDR1 KGHSH, CDR2 LQKENI. The CDR3 contains 13 residues. For the CDR3, the DNA is TGTGCCAGCTCACCACCAGGGCAATACGAGCAGTACTTC. Amino acid sequence: CASSPPGQYEQYF.

This chain links TRBV4-3 with TRBJ2-5; 7 positions agree with TRBD2. The CDR3 totals 13 residues. Germline V gene data show CDR1 as LGHNA and CDR2 as YSLEER. Germline trimming cut 1 base from V and 12 bases from J; bases unmatched to any gene: 8. The CDR3 nucleotides read TGCGCCAGCAGCCAAGTGGAAGGACGGGAGGAGTACTTC. Translation: CASSQVEGREEYF.

The rearrangement links TRBV30 to TRBJ2-3; D may be TRBD1 or TRBD2 (5 bases each). Germline CDR1 is GTSNPN and CDR2 is SVGIG (reference sequence). The CDR3 covers 14 residues. The V end was cut by 1 base, the J end by 4 bases, with 12 bases between. Here the CDR3 reads CAWSGGRRADTQYF. The CDR3 DNA sequence: TGTGCCTGGAGTGGGGGCAGGCGGGCAGATACGCAGTATTTT.

J is TRBJ2-7 and V is TRBV7-3; 8 positions agree with TRBD2. The V gene's germline CDR1 is SGHTA and CDR2 FQGTGA. The CDR3 is made up of 13 amino acids. V was clipped by 9 bases and J by 3 bases; unmatched bases: 7. In DNA, the CDR3 is TGTGCCAGTGCAACAGCGGGGGACTACGAGCAGTACTTC. Protein sequence: CASATAGDYEQYF.

The chain is built from TRBV2 and TRBJ2-1, with D possibly matching TRBD1 (6 bases). Trimming left V 7 bases short and J 4 bases short, with 14 bases between. Germline values: CDR1 SNHLY, CDR2 FYNNEI. CDR3 length: 14 amino acids. The CDR3 DNA follows: TGTGCCAGCATGGGGGCTGGCCGTTACAATGAGCAGTTCTTC. Translation gives CASMGAGRYNEQFF.

This chain connects TRBV5-4 to TRBJ2-1, with TRBD2 matching over 10 bases. This CDR3 has 15 residues. J was trimmed by 4 bases and V by 2 bases; bases with no gene match: 3. CDR1 and CDR2 (germline): SGHNT, YYREEE (reference sequence). CDR3 nucleotide sequence: TGTGCCAGCAGCTTCCGACTAGCGGGTTACAATGAGCAGTTCTTC. Protein: CASSFRLAGYNEQFF.

J is TRBJ2-1 and V is TRBV4-2; 10 bases fit TRBD2. The CDR3 covers 18 residues. Per the germline V gene, CDR1 is LGHNA and CDR2 is YNFKEQ. With V trimmed by 1 base and J by 4 bases, 10 bases remained unmatched. CDR3 loop: CASSQVASGSRGYNEQFF. The CDR3 DNA is TGTGCCAGCAGCCAAGTGGCTAGCGGGAGCAGAGGTTACAATGAGCAGTTCTTC.

In this sample, this clone turned up a few times. V gene TRBV29-1 combines with J gene TRBJ1-1; possibly TRBD1 for D (5 bases). CDR1 and CDR2 from the germline V gene are SQVTM and ANQGSEA. Trimming cost V 4 bases and J 1 base, with 7 bases left between them. The CDR3 covers 12 residues. The CDR3 DNA reads as TGCAGCGTTGGAAGGGGGAACACTGAAGCTTTCTTT. Its protein is CSVGRGNTEAFF.

V usage is TRBV7-9 and J usage is TRBJ2-3; 9 positions match TRBD2. The V gene end was trimmed by 5 bases and the J gene end by 2 bases; junction bases not matched to a gene: 5. This CDR3 contains 15 residues. CDR1 and CDR2 from the germline V gene are SEHNR and FQNEAQ (reference sequence). CDR3 in DNA: TGTGCCAGCAGCCTTAGCGGGGGACCCACAGATACGCAGTATTTT. It specifies CASSLSGGPTDTQYF.

The genes are TRBV5-8 and TRBJ2-7; D is unresolved. This CDR3 has 13 residues. Between the trimmed V and J ends, which lost 1 base and 2 bases, there was a span of 7 bases. CDR1 is SGHTS and CDR2 is YDEGEE in the germline V gene. CDR3 region: CASSLKGPYEQYF. CDR3 bases: TGTGCCAGCAGCTTGAAAGGACCCTACGAGCAGTACTTC.